This record looks at one T cell receptor (beta chain) sequence and its context. Antigen: not known. Trimming cost V 1 base and J 2 bases, with 12 bases left between them. Germline V gene sequence: CDR1 SGHNT, CDR2 YENEEA. The length of the CDR3 is 15 residues. Naive CD8 cells lacked CD45RO, underwent positive selection for CCR7 and left out terminally differentiated effector memory CD45RA+ cells. The data stem from a study of shared clonotypes between healthy human individuals. Findings of the study overall: Sequencing of the sorted subsets was shown by rarefaction to be incomplete despite large depth. Non-shared clonotypes had lower generation probabilities than clonotypes shared by all four sorted-subset donors.

Here immunoSEQ multiplex PCR was the method, and the copy in TCRdb shows in-frame clones only, minus some. In the table there are about 870,000 clones, almost 95% of which are singletons. Material for sequencing was naive CD8+ T cells sorted from blood. This clonotype originated in a man aged 25 to 40 in good health. V is TRBV11-3 and J is TRBJ2-7; D unresolved. The CDR3 is CASSLGPDTPYEQYF. The CDR3 coding sequence is TGTGCCAGCAGCTTAGGCCCCGACACCCCCTACGAGCAGTACTTC.